The 3 T cell receptor beta chains listed next were all sequenced from one sample in a study of shared clonotypes between healthy human individuals (dated by TCRdb to about 2020). The library was produced with the immunoSEQ multiplex PCR assay. The source is immuneACCESS, and TCRdb retained only in-frame sequences with V and J called. Part of the clones is not carried over; for the studies checked, unresolved V genes explain less than half of this, and the remainder is unexplained. Recorded for this sample are millions of clones; roughly 94% of them occurred a single time. 0.13% of the sample belongs to the ten largest clones. The source material was naive CD4+ T cells sorted from blood. Read against the paper, the sample's cell subset or site label means: CD45RA+ positively selected. All receptors come from a man aged 18 to 29 in good health.

This clone was seen just once. The chain recombines TRBV6-1 with TRBJ2-1, with TRBD1 identical over 7 bases. The CDR3 sequence is 14 residues long. J lost 0 bases, V lost 6 bases, and 2 bases had no gene match. Germline V gene sequence: CDR1 MNHNS, CDR2 SASEGT. The DNA of the CDR3 is TGTGCCAGCAGAAGGGACAGCTCCTACAATGAGCAGTTCTTC. Amino acid sequence: CASRRDSSYNEQFF.

The chain carries TRBV30 and TRBJ2-7; 8 bases are shared with TRBD1. Germline lookup yields CDR1 GTSNPN and CDR2 SVGIG (reference sequence). The length of the CDR3 is 12 residues. J gave up 2 bases and V 5 bases, and 2 bases lay outside the gene matches. CDR3 sequence reads: CAWETGAYEQYF. The CDR3 DNA reads TGTGCCTGGGAGACAGGGGCCTACGAGCAGTACTTC. Variable domain in full (rest from reference TRBV30 and TRBJ2-7): SQTIHQWPATLVQPVGSPLSLECTVEGTSNPNLYWYRQAAGRGLQLLFYSVGIGQISSEVPQNLSASRPQDRQFILSSKKLLLSDSGFYLCAWETGAYEQYFGPGTRLTVT.

V and J are TRBV2 and TRBJ2-5; TRBD1 agrees at 7 bases. CDR1 is SNHLY and CDR2 is FYNNEI in the germline V gene. This CDR3 contains 13 residues. J was trimmed by 5 bases and V by 8 bases; bases with no gene match: 8. The CDR3 DNA reads as TGTGCCAGCGGGGAACAGGGGACGGAGACCCAGTACTTC. Its protein is CASGEQGTETQYF. Variable domain in full (rest from reference TRBV2 and TRBJ2-5): EPEVTQTPSHQVTQMGQEVILRCVPISNHLYFYWYRQILGQKVEFLVSFYNNEISEKSEIFDDQFSVERPDGSNFTLKIRSTKLEDSAMYFCASGEQGTETQYFGPGTRLLVL.